The next 17 T cell receptor beta chains were all read from a single sample in a study of T cells in Graves' hyperthyroidism and ophthalmopathy. TCR beta CDR3 region amplification was performed from RNA transcripts. HTBI primers were employed in a first-round RT-PCR of the TCR CDR3. Via MiXCR, TCRdb re-called the multiplex PCR reads, giving one row per CDR3 protein. Of under 400,000 distinct CDR3 sequences in the sample, around 20% were seen once. Material: blood. The receptors shown here come from a woman in her fifties or sixties with Graves' hyperthyroidism.

This clonotype was counted at least ten times. Here the CDR3 DNA reads TGTGCCAGCAGCTTATACACAGGCCCGGGGGACACTGAAGCTTTCTTT. Translating gives CASSLYTGPGDTEAFF. This chain joins TRBV7-9 and TRBJ1-1, with a tentative D call TRBD1 (5 bases). Trimming removed 2 bases from V and 3 bases from J, with 16 bases in between. From germline, CDR1 is SEHNR and CDR2 FQNEAQ (reference sequence). This CDR3 spans 16 amino acids.

The chain has TRBV2 and TRBJ1-5; no definite D call. This CDR3 region has 13 residues. Per germline, CDR1 SNHLY and CDR2 FYNNEI. Trimming removed 4 bases at V and 8 bases at J, with 12 bases between. The CDR3 DNA reads as TGTGCCAGCAGTGCAGGTCGCGGGGAGCCCCAGCATTTT. This translates into CASSAGRGEPQHF. Full variable domain (missing parts from reference TRBV2 and TRBJ1-5): EPEVTQTPSHQVTQMGQEVILRCVPISNHLYFYWYRQILGQKVEFLVSFYNNEISEKSEIFDDQFSVERPDGSNFTLKIRSTKLEDSAMYFCASSAGRGEPQHFGDGTRLSIL.

This clonotype was counted only a few times. The chain has TRBV30 and TRBJ1-6; 7 bases match TRBD1. V lost 2 bases and J lost 10; bases outside the gene matches: 8. CDR1 and CDR2 from the germline V gene are GTSNPN and SVGIG (reference sequence). The CDR3 is 14 residues long. The CDR3: CAWSRRDSGSPLHF. The CDR3 region has the DNA TGTGCCTGGAGTCGCCGGGACAGTGGGTCACCCCTCCACTTT.

This clonotype was observed at least ten times. The chain carries TRBV3-1 and TRBJ1-5, with unresolved D. The V gene lost 0 bases and the J gene lost 5 bases, with 11 bases spanning the gap. Germline V gives CDR1 LGHDT, CDR2 YNNKEL (reference sequence). CDR3 length equals 15 residues. The CDR3 sequence is CASSQDPGSDQPQHF. In nucleotides, the CDR3 is TGTGCCAGCAGCCAAGATCCGGGGAGCGATCAGCCCCAGCATTTT.

The table lists this clonotype with many counts. The chain carries TRBV11-3 and TRBJ2-3, with TRBD2 identical over 8 bases. The ends lost 0 bases at V and 5 bases at J; junction bases unmatched: 16. Germline V gene lookup returns CDR1 SGHNT and CDR2 YENEEA. This CDR3 is 19 amino acids long. For the CDR3, the DNA is TGTGCCAGCAGCTTAGATCTACCGTTAGCGGGAATACGACAAGATACGCAGTATTTT. Its translation is CASSLDLPLAGIRQDTQYF.

The V and J genes are TRBV2 and TRBJ2-3; D is uncertain. Trimming removed 6 bases from V and 0 bases from J, with 16 bases in between. The CDR3 covers 16 residues. CDR1 and CDR2 from the germline V gene are SNHLY and FYNNEI. The DNA of the CDR3 is TGTGCCAGCAGCCAAGCTAGGGATCCTAGCACAGATACGCAGTATTTT. Protein product: CASSQARDPSTDTQYF.

The chain is built from TRBV29-1 and TRBJ2-7, with 7 bases fitting TRBD1. The CDR3 loop spans 13 amino acids. CDR1 and CDR2 (germline): SQVTM, ANQGSEA. The trim removed 4 bases at V and 3 bases at J, leaving 6 bases unmatched. The CDR3 sequence is CSVVWDSHYEQYF. Written as DNA, the CDR3 is TGCAGCGTTGTGTGGGACAGCCACTACGAGCAGTACTTC.

In this sample, this clonotype turned up many times. CDR3 coding DNA: TGCAGCGTTGAGCCACAGGGGACATACTATGGCTACACCTTC. This codes for CSVEPQGTYYGYTF. V gene TRBV29-1 combines with J gene TRBJ1-2; 7 nucleotides align to TRBD1. This CDR3 spans 14 amino acids. V lost 3 bases, J lost 3 bases, and 7 bases stayed unmatched. Germline lookup yields CDR1 SQVTM and CDR2 ANQGSEA.

Many counts were recorded for this clonotype. The CDR3 protein is CSADSGTNAKNIQYF. CDR3 coding DNA: TGCAGTGCTGATAGCGGGACGAACGCCAAAAACATTCAGTACTTC. The rearrangement links TRBV20-1 to TRBJ2-4, with 8 bases fitting TRBD2. After removal of 5 bases from V and 1 base from J, the junction contained 7 bases not matched to a gene. The CDR3 contains 15 residues. The V gene's germline CDR1 is DFQATT and CDR2 SNEGSKA (reference sequence).

This clonotype was counted ten times or more. This chain uses TRBV18 with TRBJ1-1; no reliable D call. Trimming left V 5 bases short and J 1 base short, with 11 bases between. The CDR3 is 14 residues long. Germline CDR1 KGHSH, CDR2 LQKENI. The CDR3: CASSVVRGNTEAFF. CDR3 sequence (DNA): TGTGCCAGCTCAGTGGTCCGGGGGAACACTGAAGCTTTCTTT.

Comment on this clonotype: This may be a read error, as it is one base from a much larger clone. The chain uses TRBV7-2 and TRBJ1-5, with 12 bases matching TRBD1. Germline CDR1 is SGHTA and CDR2 is FQGNSA. J lost 2 bases, V lost 4 bases, and 9 bases had no gene match. The CDR3 runs 18 residues. As DNA, the CDR3 is TGTGCCAGCAGCTCAGCAGGGACAGGGGGCGTTGGCAATCAGCCCCAGCATTTT. This sequence encodes CASSSAGTGGVGNQPQHF.

This clonotype was seen a few times. This chain uses TRBV13 with TRBJ2-7; D not resolved. V lost 1 base and J lost 2, with 18 bases in between. The germline gives CDR1 PRHDT, CDR2 FYEKMQ (reference sequence). This CDR3 has 17 residues. CDR3: CASSLAPNPFPPYEQYF. CDR3 nucleotide sequence: TGTGCCAGCAGCTTAGCCCCTAACCCCTTCCCGCCCTACGAGCAGTACTTC.

This clonotype was detected many times. The chain employs TRBV28 and TRBJ1-2; D uncertain. V shed 5 bases and J shed 12 bases, with 19 bases lying between them. This CDR3 region has 13 residues. From germline, CDR1 is MDHEN and CDR2 SYDVKM. CDR3 amino acids: CASSPPDGPEDTF. CDR3 nucleotide sequence: TGTGCCAGCAGTCCCCCGGACGGTCCCGAGGACACCTTC.

There are many counts of this clonotype. The chain employs TRBV5-1 and TRBJ2-3, with TRBD2 matching over 12 bases. Germline V gene sequence: CDR1 SGHRS, CDR2 YFSETQ. The CDR3 has 21 residues. Losses at the gene ends were 4 bases for V and 3 bases for J; bases not matched to a gene: 21. CDR3 in DNA: TGCGCCAGCAGCCCCAAGTCTAGCGGGGGGGCTCTAGTTCCTTATACAGATACGCAGTATTTT. It translates to CASSPKSSGGALVPYTDTQYF.

This clonotype was counted ten times or more. The CDR3 DNA follows: TGCGCCAGCAGCTTGGGTCTAGCGGGAACCCCCTACAATGAGCAGTTCTTC. Amino acids: CASSLGLAGTPYNEQFF. V is TRBV5-1 and J is TRBJ2-1, with 9 bases fitting TRBD2. Germline assignment: CDR1 SGHRS and CDR2 YFSETQ. V shed 0 bases and J 2 bases; nucleotides not matched to a gene: 6. This CDR3 spans 17 amino acids.

At least ten counts were recorded for this clonotype. CDR3 region: CASRGRKGPGTDTQYF. In nucleotides, the CDR3 is TGTGCCAGCAGGGGAAGGAAGGGTCCTGGCACAGATACGCAGTATTTT. The genes are TRBV2 and TRBJ2-3; D not resolved. V dropped 6 bases and J dropped 1 base, with 17 bases sitting between them. CDR1 SNHLY and CDR2 FYNNEI come from the germline V gene. The CDR3 has 16 residues.

This clonotype was found many times. This sequence joins TRBV20-1 and TRBJ2-7; D gene uncertain. The germline CDR1 and CDR2 sequences are DFQATT and SNEGSKA (reference sequence). The CDR3 extends over 11 amino acids. The V and J ends lost 6 bases and 4 bases respectively, with 10 bases between them. CDR3 sequence reads: CSARTEYEQYF. The CDR3 DNA reads TGCAGTGCAAGGACGGAGTACGAGCAGTACTTC.